Following are 3 T cell receptor beta chains from one sample sequenced in a study of OX40 agonist ivuxolimab in advanced cancers. TCRdb's copy holds only in-frame clones and misses some; the assay was immunoSEQ multiplex PCR. The table has about 95,000 clones, around 90% seen once. Source: CD4+ or CD8+ T cells sorted from blood, taken in a trial of the OX40 agonist ivuxolimab. These receptors were obtained from an adult with an advanced solid tumor such as melanoma, head and neck, liver or kidney cancer.

The V call is TRBV28, the J call TRBJ2-7; possible D gene TRBD1, 5 bases. CDR1 is MDHEN and CDR2 is SYDVKM in the germline V gene. Deletions cut 6 bases from V and 5 bases from J, with 8 bases between. This CDR3 is built from 11 residues. The CDR3 spells CASRNRNEQYF. As DNA, the CDR3 is TGTGCCAGCAGAAACAGGAACGAGCAGTACTTC.

This clone is a singleton in its sample. The chain has TRBV30 and TRBJ1-5; D is undetermined. V was cut by 1 base and J by 1 base, with 8 bases left in between. Germline V lookup: CDR1 GTSNPN, CDR2 SVGIG (reference sequence). The CDR3 sequence is 14 residues long. The CDR3 reads CAWSAGWSNQPQHF. In DNA, the CDR3 is TGTGCCTGGAGTGCAGGCTGGAGCAATCAGCCCCAGCATTTT.

This clone has only one observation. This chain links TRBV30 with TRBJ2-5; 9 bases map to TRBD1. The CDR3 is 14 amino acids. The V segment lost 3 bases and the J segment 7 bases; nucleotides outside the gene matches: 9. CDR1 and CDR2 (germline): GTSNPN, SVGIG (reference sequence). The CDR3 bases are TGTGCCTGGAGCGGACAGGGGACATCGGGGACCCAGTACTTC. Amino acids: CAWSGQGTSGTQYF. The variable domain in full, with the rest retrieved from reference TRBV30 and TRBJ2-5, is SQTIHQWPATLVQPVGSPLSLECTVEGTSNPNLYWYRQAAGRGLQLLFYSVGIGQISSEVPQNLSASRPQDRQFILSSKKLLLSDSGFYLCAWSGQGTSGTQYFGPGTRLLVL.